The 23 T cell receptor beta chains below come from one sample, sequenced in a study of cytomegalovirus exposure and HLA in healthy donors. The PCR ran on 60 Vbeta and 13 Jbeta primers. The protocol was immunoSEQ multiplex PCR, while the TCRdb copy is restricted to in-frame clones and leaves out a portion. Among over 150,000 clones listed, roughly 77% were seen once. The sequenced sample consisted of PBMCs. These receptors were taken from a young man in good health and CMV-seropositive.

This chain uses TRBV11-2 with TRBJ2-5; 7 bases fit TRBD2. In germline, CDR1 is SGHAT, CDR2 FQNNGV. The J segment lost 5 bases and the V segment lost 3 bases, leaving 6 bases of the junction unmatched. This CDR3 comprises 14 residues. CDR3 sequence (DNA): TGTGCCAGCAGCTTTGATAGCGGGTGGGAGACCCAGTACTTC. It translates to CASSFDSGWETQYF.

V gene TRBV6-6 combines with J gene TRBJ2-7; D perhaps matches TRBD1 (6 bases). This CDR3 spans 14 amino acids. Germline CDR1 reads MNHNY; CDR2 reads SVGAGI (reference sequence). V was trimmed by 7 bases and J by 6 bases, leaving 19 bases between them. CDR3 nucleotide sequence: TGTGCCAGCACTCTAGCACAGGGTCACCTCGAGCAGTACTTC. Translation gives CASTLAQGHLEQYF.

The CDR3 nucleotides read TGTGCCAGCAGTTTATACGGGGGGGCCTACAATGAGCAGTTCTTC. Its protein product is CASSLYGGAYNEQFF. The chain is built from TRBV27 and TRBJ2-1, with 8 positions matching TRBD2. With V trimmed by 1 base and J by 2 bases, 1 base remained unmatched. Per germline, CDR1 MNHEY and CDR2 SMNVEV (reference sequence). The CDR3 consists of 15 residues.

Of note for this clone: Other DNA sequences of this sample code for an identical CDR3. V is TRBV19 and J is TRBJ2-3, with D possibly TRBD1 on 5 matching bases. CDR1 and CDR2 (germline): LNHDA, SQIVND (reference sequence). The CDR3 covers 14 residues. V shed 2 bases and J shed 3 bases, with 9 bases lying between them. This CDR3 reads CASSIWGGTDTQYF. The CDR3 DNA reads TGTGCCAGTAGTATATGGGGCGGAACAGATACGCAGTATTTT.

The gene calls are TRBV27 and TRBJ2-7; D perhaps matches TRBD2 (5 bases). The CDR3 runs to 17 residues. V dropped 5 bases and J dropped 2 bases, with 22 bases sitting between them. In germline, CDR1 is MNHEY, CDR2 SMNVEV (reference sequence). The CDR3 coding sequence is TGTGCCAGCAGTGCCCGAATCGGACCCCCCGGGGCCTACGAGCAGTACTTC. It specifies CASSARIGPPGAYEQYF.

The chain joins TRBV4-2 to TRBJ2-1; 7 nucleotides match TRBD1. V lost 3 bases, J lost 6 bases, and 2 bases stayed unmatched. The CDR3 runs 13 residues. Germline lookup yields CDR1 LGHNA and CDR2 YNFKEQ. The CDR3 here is CASSHYRGNEQFF. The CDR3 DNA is TGTGCCAGCAGCCATTACAGGGGCAATGAGCAGTTCTTC.

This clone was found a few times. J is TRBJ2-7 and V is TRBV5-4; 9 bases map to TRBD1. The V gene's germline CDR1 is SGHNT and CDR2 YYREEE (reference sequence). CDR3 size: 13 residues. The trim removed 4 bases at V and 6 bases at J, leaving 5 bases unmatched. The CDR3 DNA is TGTGCCAGCAGCCGGGACAGGGTTAGCGAGCAGTACTTC. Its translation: CASSRDRVSEQYF.

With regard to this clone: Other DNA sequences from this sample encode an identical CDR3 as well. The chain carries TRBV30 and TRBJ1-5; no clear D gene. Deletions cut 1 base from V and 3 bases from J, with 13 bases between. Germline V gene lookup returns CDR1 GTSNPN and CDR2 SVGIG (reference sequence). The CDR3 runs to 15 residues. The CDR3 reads CAWSALGRNNQPQHF. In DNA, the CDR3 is TGTGCCTGGAGTGCACTGGGGAGGAACAATCAGCCCCAGCATTTT.

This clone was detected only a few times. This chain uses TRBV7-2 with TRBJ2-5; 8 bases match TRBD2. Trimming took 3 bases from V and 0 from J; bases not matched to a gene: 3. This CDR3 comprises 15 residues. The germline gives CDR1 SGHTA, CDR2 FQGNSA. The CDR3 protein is CASSFRGGNQETQYF. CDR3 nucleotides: TGTGCCAGCAGCTTCCGGGGGGGAAACCAAGAGACCCAGTACTTC.

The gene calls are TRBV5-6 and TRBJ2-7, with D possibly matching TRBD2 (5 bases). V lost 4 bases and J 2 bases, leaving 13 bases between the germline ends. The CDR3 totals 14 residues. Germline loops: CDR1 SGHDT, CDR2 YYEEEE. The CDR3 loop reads CASSPTGIPYEQYF. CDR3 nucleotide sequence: TGTGCCAGCAGCCCGACGGGGATTCCCTACGAGCAGTACTTC.

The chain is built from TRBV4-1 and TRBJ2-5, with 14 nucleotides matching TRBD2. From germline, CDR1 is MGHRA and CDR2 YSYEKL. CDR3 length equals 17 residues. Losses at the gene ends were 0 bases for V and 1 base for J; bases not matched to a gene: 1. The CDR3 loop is CASSQEGTSGGQETQYF. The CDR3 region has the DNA TGCGCCAGCAGCCAAGAAGGGACTAGCGGGGGCCAAGAGACCCAGTACTTC.

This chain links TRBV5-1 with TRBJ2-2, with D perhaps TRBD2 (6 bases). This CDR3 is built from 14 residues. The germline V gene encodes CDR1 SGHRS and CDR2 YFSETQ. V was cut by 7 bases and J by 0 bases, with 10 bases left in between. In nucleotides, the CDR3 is TGCGCCAGCGCGGAGGGGACGAACACCGGGGAGCTGTTTTTT. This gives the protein CASAEGTNTGELFF.

CDR3 residues: CASSLTPDPRGNTEAFF. DNA of the CDR3: TGTGCCAGCAGTTTAACCCCTGATCCCCGAGGGAACACTGAAGCTTTCTTT. V usage is TRBV27 and J usage is TRBJ1-1; D unclear. Trimming took 2 bases from V and 1 from J, leaving 17 bases between them. The germline V gene has CDR1 MNHEY and CDR2 SMNVEV (reference sequence). The CDR3 is 17 residues long.

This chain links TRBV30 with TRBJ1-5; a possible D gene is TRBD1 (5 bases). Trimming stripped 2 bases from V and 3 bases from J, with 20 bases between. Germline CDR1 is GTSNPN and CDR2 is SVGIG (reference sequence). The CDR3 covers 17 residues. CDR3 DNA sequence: TGTGCCTGGAGTAAGGGATGGGGAGGGGCCTTCAATCAGCCCCAGCATTTT. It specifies CAWSKGWGGAFNQPQHF.

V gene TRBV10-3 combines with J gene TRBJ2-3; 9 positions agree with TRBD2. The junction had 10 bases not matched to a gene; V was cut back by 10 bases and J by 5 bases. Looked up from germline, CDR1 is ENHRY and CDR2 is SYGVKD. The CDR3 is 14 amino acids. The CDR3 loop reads CATTATSGIDTQYF. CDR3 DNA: TGTGCCACGACGGCGACTAGCGGAATAGATACGCAGTATTTT.

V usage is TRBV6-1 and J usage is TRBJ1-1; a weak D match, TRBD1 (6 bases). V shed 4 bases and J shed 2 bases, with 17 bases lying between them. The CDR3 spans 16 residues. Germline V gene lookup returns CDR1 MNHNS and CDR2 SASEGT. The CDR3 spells CASSGTGGGPNTEAFF. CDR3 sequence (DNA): TGTGCCAGCAGTGGAACCGGGGGGGGGCCCAACACTGAAGCTTTCTTT.

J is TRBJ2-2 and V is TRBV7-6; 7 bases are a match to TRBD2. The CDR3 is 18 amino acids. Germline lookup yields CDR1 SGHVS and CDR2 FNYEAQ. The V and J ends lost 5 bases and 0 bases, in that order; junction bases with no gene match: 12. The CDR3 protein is CASSLDSPSGANTGELFF. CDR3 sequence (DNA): TGTGCCAGCAGCCTAGATTCCCCTAGCGGAGCGAACACCGGGGAGCTGTTTTTT.

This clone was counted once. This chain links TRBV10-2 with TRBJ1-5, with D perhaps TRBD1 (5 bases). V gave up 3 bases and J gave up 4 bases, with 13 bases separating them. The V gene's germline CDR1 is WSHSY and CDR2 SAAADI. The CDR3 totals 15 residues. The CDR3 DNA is TGCGCCAGCAGTGAAGAGGGAGGGGCAAATCAGCCCCAGCATTTT. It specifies CASSEEGGANQPQHF.

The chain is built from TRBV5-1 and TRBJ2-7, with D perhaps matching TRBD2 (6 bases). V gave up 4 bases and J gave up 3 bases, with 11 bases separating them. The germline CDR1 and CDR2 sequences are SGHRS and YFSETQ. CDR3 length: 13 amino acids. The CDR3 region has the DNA TGCGCCAGCAGCCCGCGGGACCTCTACGAGCAGTACTTC. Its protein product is CASSPRDLYEQYF. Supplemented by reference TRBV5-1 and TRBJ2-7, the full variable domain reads KAGVTQTPRYLIKTRGQQVTLSCSPISGHRSVSWYQQTPGQGLQFLFEYFSETQRNKGNFPGRFSGRQFSNSRSEMNVSTLELGDSALYLCASSPRDLYEQYFGPGTRLTVT.

CDR3 sequence (DNA): TGTGCCAGCAGTCCTCGGGGGGGTGGCTACACCTTC. Encoded protein: CASSPRGGGYTF. The chain recombines TRBV28 with TRBJ1-2, with D maybe TRBD1 (5 bases). V shed 5 bases and J shed 7 bases, with 11 bases lying between them. From germline, CDR1 is MDHEN and CDR2 SYDVKM. The CDR3 is made up of 12 amino acids.

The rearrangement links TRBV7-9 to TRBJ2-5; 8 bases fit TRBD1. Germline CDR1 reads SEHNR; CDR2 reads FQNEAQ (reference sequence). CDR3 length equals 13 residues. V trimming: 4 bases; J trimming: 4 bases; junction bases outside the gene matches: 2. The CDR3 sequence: CASSSRGPETQYF. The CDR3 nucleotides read TGTGCCAGCAGCTCCAGGGGGCCAGAGACCCAGTACTTC.

The CDR3 spells CAIRGQGGTEAFF. CDR3 sequence (DNA): TGTGCCATCAGGGGACAGGGTGGGACTGAAGCTTTCTTT. The J gene is TRBJ1-1, the V gene TRBV10-3, with 9 bases identical to TRBD1. CDR1 is ENHRY, CDR2 SYGVKD, per germline. V trimming: 6 bases; J trimming: 5 bases; junction bases outside the gene matches: 4. This CDR3 has 13 residues.

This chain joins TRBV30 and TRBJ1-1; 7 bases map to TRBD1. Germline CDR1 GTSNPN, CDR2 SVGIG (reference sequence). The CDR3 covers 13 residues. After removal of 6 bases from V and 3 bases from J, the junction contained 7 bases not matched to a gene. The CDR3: CACSTGEDTEAFF. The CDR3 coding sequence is TGTGCCTGCTCAACAGGGGAGGACACTGAAGCTTTCTTT.